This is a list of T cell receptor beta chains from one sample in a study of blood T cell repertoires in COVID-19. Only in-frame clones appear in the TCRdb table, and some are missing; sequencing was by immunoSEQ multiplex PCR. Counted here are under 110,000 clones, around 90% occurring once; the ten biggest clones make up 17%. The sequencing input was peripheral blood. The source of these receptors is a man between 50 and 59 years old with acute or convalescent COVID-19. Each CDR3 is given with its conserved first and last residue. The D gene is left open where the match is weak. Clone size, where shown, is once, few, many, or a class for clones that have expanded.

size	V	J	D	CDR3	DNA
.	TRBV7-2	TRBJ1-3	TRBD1	CASSFLTGHSGNTIYF	TGTGCCAGCAGCTTTCTGACAGGGCACTCTGGAAACACCATATATTTT
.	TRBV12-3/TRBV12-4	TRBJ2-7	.	CASSLASPYEQYF	TGTGCCAGCAGTTTAGCTTCTCCTTACGAGCAGTACTTC
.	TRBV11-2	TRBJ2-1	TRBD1	CASSLDGNRGLSSYNEQFF	TGTGCCAGCAGCTTAGATGGAAACAGGGGCCTGAGCTCCTACAATGAGCAGTTCTTC
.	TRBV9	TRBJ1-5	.	CASSVAGNNQPQHF	TGTGCCAGCAGCGTAGCAGGAAACAATCAGCCCCAGCATTTT
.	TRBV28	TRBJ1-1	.	CASSLAGGRMAEAFF	TGTGCCAGCAGTTTAGCCGGGGGGAGGATGGCTGAAGCTTTCTTT
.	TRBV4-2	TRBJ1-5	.	CASSSRVADSNQPQHF	TGTGCCAGCAGCTCCCGAGTGGCGGATAGCAATCAGCCCCAGCATTTT
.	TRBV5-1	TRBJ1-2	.	CASSLGAGGNGYTF	TGCGCCAGCAGCTTGGGGGCCGGAGGTAATGGCTACACCTTC
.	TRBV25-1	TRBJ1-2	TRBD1	CASSPVGQSYGYTF	TGTGCCAGCAGCCCCGTGGGACAGTCCTATGGCTACACCTTC
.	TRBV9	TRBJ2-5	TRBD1	CASSPPRGQVETQYF	TGTGCCAGCAGCCCCCCCCGGGGACAGGTAGAGACCCAGTACTTC
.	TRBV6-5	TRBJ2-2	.	CASSYPGALNTGELFF	TGTGCCAGCAGTTATCCTGGGGCACTTAACACCGGGGAGCTGTTTTTT
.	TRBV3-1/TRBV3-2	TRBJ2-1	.	CASSRLGGGVEQFF	TGTGCCAGCAGCCGTCTGGGGGGGGGCGTTGAGCAGTTCTTC
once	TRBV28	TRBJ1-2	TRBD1	CASSHSGTGGRFYGYTF	TGTGCCAGCAGTCACAGTGGGACAGGGGGGAGATTCTATGGCTACACCTTC
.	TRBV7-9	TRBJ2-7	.	CASSLVGATADYEQYF	TGTGCCAGCAGCCTTGTTGGCGCGACAGCAGACTACGAGCAGTACTTC
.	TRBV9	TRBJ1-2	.	CASSVAEAGGYTF	TGTGCCAGCAGCGTAGCTGAAGCGGGAGGCTACACCTTC
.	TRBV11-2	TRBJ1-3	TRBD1	CASTPGGQARGNTIYF	TGTGCCAGCACCCCCGGAGGACAGGCGAGGGGAAACACCATATATTTT
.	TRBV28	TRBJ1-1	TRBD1	CASSLPFFDRGNTEAFF	TGTGCCAGCAGTTTACCCTTTTTCGACAGGGGGAACACTGAAGCTTTCTTT
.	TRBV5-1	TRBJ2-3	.	CASSLRTDTQYF	TGCGCCAGCAGCCTCCGCACAGATACGCAGTATTTT
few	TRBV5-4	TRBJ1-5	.	CASSFGEGAPNQPQHF	TGTGCCAGCAGCTTTGGAGAAGGGGCCCCTAATCAGCCCCAGCATTTT
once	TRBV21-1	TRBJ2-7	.	CASSKEMRANEQYF	TGTGCCAGCAGCAAAGAGATGAGGGCAAACGAGCAGTACTTC
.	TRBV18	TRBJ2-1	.	CASSPPDYYNEQFF	TGTGCCAGCTCACCACCGGACTACTACAATGAGCAGTTCTTC
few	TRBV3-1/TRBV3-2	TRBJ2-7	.	CASSQPYFNEQYF	TGTGCCAGCAGCCAACCCTACTTCAACGAGCAGTACTTC
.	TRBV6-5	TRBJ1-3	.	CASNSGFPGNTIYF	TGTGCCAGCAATAGCGGCTTTCCAGGAAACACCATATATTTT
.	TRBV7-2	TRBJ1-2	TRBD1	CASSRRDRLLRDYGYTF	TGTGCCAGCAGCCGCCGGGACAGACTCCTTCGGGACTATGGCTACACCTTC
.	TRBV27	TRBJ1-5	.	CASSPGRENQPQHF	TGTGCCAGCAGTCCCGGACGGGAAAATCAGCCCCAGCATTTT
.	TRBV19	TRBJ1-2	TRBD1	CASTTSWDRTNYGYTF	TGTGCCAGTACCACTTCCTGGGACAGAACTAACTATGGCTACACCTTC
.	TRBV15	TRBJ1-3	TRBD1	CATSNPPTGSGNTIYF	TGTGCCACCAGCAACCCCCCGACAGGGTCTGGAAACACCATATATTTT
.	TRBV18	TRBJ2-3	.	CASSPSTDTQYF	TGTGCCAGCTCACCATCGACAGATACGCAGTATTTT
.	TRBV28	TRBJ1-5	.	CASRKAGSSNQPQHF	TGTGCCAGCAGGAAGGCAGGGTCTAGCAATCAGCCCCAGCATTTT
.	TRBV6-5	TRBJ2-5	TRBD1	CASSLTGGRETQYF	TGTGCCAGCAGCCTGACAGGGGGCCGAGAGACCCAGTACTTC
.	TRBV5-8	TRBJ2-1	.	CASSLTVAGQYNEQFF	TGTGCCAGCAGCTTGACGGTGGCAGGGCAGTACAATGAGCAGTTCTTC
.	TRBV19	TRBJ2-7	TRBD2	CASKGLAGLWEQYF	TGTGCCAGTAAGGGACTAGCGGGACTTTGGGAGCAGTACTTC